The clone carrying this TCR beta chain was detected ten times or more. Its antigen is currently unknown. Investigators excluded patients with uncontrolled infection, other autoimmune disease, pregnancy or lactation. Diagnoses used clinical symptoms, serum thyroxine and TRAb, thyroid ultrasound and orbital computed tomography. The germline V and J ends were trimmed by 4 bases and 3 bases, with 15 bases remaining between them. CDR1 SGHAT and CDR2 FQNNGV come from the germline V gene. The CDR3 covers 15 residues. This sample is drawn from a study of T cells in Graves' hyperthyroidism and ophthalmopathy. Study findings and constraints: The model predicted ophthalmopathy a median roughly 6.3 months before onset. Most clonotypes expanded in the thyroid (above 0.001) were also present in blood.

RNA transcripts yielded amplified TCR beta CDR3 regions. TCR CDR3 underwent first-round RT-PCR with the HTBI primer set. TCRdb fed the multiplex PCR reads into MiXCR, producing one record per CDR3 protein. The sample lists about 270,000 distinct CDR3 sequences, around 20% seen once, with approximately 60% in the top ten. The chain recombines TRBV11-2 with TRBJ1-1, with a weak D call TRBD1 (6 bases). The sequenced sample was blood. The clonotype originates from a man younger than 40 with Graves' ophthalmopathy. The CDR3 nucleotides read TGTGCCAGCAGCTCATCTTACAGGGTCCACACTGAAGCTTTCTTT. Translated: CASSSSYRVHTEAFF.